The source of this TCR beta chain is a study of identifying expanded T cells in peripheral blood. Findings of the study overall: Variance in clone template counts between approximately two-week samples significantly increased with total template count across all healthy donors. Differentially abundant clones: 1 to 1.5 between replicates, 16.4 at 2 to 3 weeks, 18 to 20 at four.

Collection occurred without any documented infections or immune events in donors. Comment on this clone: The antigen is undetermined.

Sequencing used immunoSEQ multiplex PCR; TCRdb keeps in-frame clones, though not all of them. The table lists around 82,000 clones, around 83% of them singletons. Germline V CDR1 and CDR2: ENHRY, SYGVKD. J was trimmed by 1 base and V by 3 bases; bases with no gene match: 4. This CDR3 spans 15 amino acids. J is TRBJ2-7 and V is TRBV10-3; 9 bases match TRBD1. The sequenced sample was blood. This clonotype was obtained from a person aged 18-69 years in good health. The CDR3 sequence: CAISDLTGGSYEQYF. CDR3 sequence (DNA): TGTGCCATCAGTGATCTGACAGGGGGGTCCTACGAGCAGTACTTC.